This T cell receptor beta chain was sequenced for a study of blood T cell repertoires in COVID-19 (dated by TCRdb to the early 2020s). Looking at the study overall: Samples covering the acute and convalescent phases of COVID-19 were provided by collaborators in the United States, Italy and Spain. Subjects who had been exposed to COVID-19, were actively infected with it, or had recovered from it provided the deeply sampled blood TCRbeta repertoires that made up the dataset. A freely available public database, intended as a resource for researchers studying the immune response to SARS-CoV-2, is where the repertoires were released. The material from the prospective study consisted of cDNA or gDNA derived from T cells, B-cell-depleted T cells, or PBMCs. The sample metadata nearly always contained a de-identified subject ID, COVID-19 status, age in years and sex. Where HLA class I and class II types were available, the types were taken from metadata supplied by the sample provider, not from assay-based typing. The samples were drawn from the first 160 participants of the ongoing ImmuneRACE study and from some 1,300 subjects provided by 6 global collaborators. Study-wide conclusions, independent of this receptor: How much clinical and demographic metadata was included differed by source and by participant, and the metadata was provided uncurated.

Collaborating institutions collected whole blood in K2EDTA tubes following their own protocols. For TCRbeta analysis, collaborators shipped samples as frozen whole blood, isolated PBMCs, or DNA extracted from either of those sample types. The immunoSEQ Assay, a bias-controlled multiplex PCR, was used to amplify TCRbeta CDR3 regions from genomic DNA. Per the original workflow: Within the assay, amplification of reference gene primers was used to estimate how many nucleated cells each sample contained. Sequence reads were collapsed and filtered to measure the absolute abundance of every unique TCRbeta CDR3 rearrangement. For each sample, productive Simpson clonality was calculated as the square root of Simpson's diversity index over productive rearrangements. The clones in this table, taken by TCRdb from immuneACCESS, are in-frame only. Not every clone is retained; where verified, under half of the shortfall comes from an unresolved V gene, and the cause of the rest is unknown. The V and J calls and clone size are taken from that table; D and trimming were inferred from the DNA. For this sample there are 95,000 to 110,000 clones; roughly 80% appear just once. The top ten constitute approximately 3.4% of the sample.

CDR1 SGHDT and CDR2 YYEEEE were looked up in the germline V gene. V is shortened by 1 base, J by 5 bases, and the region joining them spans 6 bases. Inclusive of the bounding cysteine and phenylalanine, the CDR3 is 12 residues long. Only the CDR3 region is kept as DNA, spanning 36 bases read in frame from base 1. Concerning this clone: Its antigen remains unidentified. Within one base of it there is no much larger clone, and no base qualities were kept.

This receptor was obtained from an elderly woman with active or convalescent COVID-19. Recombination joined TRBV5-6 with TRBJ1-1; the D gene cannot be named for sure. The sequenced sample consisted of peripheral blood. The sequence in DNA is TGTGCCAGCAGCTTGTCAGAAACTGAAGCTTTCTTT. This gives the protein CASSLSETEAFF.